Listed below are T cell receptor beta chains from one sample, sequenced in a study of PD-L1 blockade in urothelial cancer. Method: immunoSEQ multiplex PCR; TCRdb's copy keeps in-frame clones and lacks some. The table includes 60,000 or so clones, 81% detected once. The sequencing used PBMCs, collected around atezolizumab (anti-PD-L1) treatment. These receptor sequences come from a man aged 70 or older with urothelial cancer. Both conserved end residues are part of each CDR3. Each record gives: J gene, V gene, clone size, CDR3 protein. Clone size, where shown, is once, few, many, or a class for clones that have expanded.

>TRBJ1-5|TRBV4-2|-
CASSQDLVGQGIGFSNQPQHF
>TRBJ1-2|TRBV21-1|many
CASSRRRAVGYTF
>TRBJ2-6|TRBV7-2|-
CASSLGRVRSGANVLTF
>TRBJ1-1|TRBV28|few
CASSGGGRGDAEAFF
>TRBJ2-1|TRBV19|-
CASTPGAETREQFF
>TRBJ1-4|TRBV19|-
CASRRAGGATNEKLFF
>TRBJ1-4|TRBV5-8|few
CASRPKQGFNEKLFF
>TRBJ2-7|TRBV30|-
CAWRGASGSFYEQYF
>TRBJ2-5|TRBV5-1|-
CASSGLAGAFQETQYF
>TRBJ2-3|TRBV5-4|-
CASSYLTGGTDTQYF
>TRBJ1-2|TRBV19|-
CASEAQGISEAGYTF
>TRBJ2-5|TRBV11-2|-
CASSQGTAQETQYF
>TRBJ2-3|TRBV7-9|-
CASSFPGLAGLGTDTQYF
>TRBJ2-3|TRBV5-4|-
CASSLKLAELTDTQYF
>TRBJ2-4|TRBV18|-
CASSPGTSGIAKNIQYF
>TRBJ2-1|TRBV19|-
CASSIDSQPYNEQFF
>TRBJ2-7|TRBV5-1|-
CASSFSAGEPYEQYF
>TRBJ2-5|TRBV18|-
CASSPPTSQETQYF
>TRBJ2-1|TRBV19|once
CASSSRSGSLGNEQFF
>TRBJ2-5|TRBV5-4|-
CASSSGGLETQYF
>TRBJ1-2|TRBV7-2|few
CASSLTGTNYGYTF
>TRBJ1-5|TRBV4-1|few
CASSQVTGVLSNQPQHF
>TRBJ2-2|TRBV14|-
CASSRSSGNTGELFF
>TRBJ2-1|TRBV5-1|-
CASSTSRGLGEQFF
>TRBJ1-2|TRBV5-8|-
CASSSRGTGTSSLYGYTF
>TRBJ2-7|TRBV30|-
CAWNPGLAVFEQYF
>TRBJ2-5|TRBV15|-
CATSSPRLADETQYF
>TRBJ2-1|TRBV5-1|once
CASRPTGGNNEQFF
>TRBJ1-2|TRBV5-1|-
CASSFGRVDGYTF
>TRBJ2-1|TRBV28|-
CASSKPGLAGEGSYNEQFF